This is a list of T cell receptor beta chains from one sample in a study of T cell changes during pregnancy in multiple sclerosis. Method: immunoSEQ multiplex PCR; TCRdb's copy keeps in-frame clones and lacks some. This table holds 90,000 to 120,000 clones, 85% to 95% found once. The sequenced sample was peripheral blood, obtained before pregnancy. The receptors here all came from a female donor with multiple sclerosis, enrolled in a pregnancy study. The CDR3 runs from the conserved cysteine through the conserved F or W. The D gene is left open where the match is weak. Some rows mark clone size as missing; the rest say once, few, many or name a class of expanded clone.

CDR3aa: CASSKTGVGAEAFF
CDR3nt: TGTGCCAGCAGCAAAACAGGGGTAGGGGCTGAAGCTTTCTTT
abundance: .
v_gene: TRBV5-5
d_gene: TRBD1
j_gene: TRBJ1-1
len: 14

CDR3aa: CASTPQANTEAFF
CDR3nt: TGTGCCAGTACCCCCCAAGCGAACACTGAAGCTTTCTTT
abundance: .
v_gene: TRBV19
d_gene: .
j_gene: TRBJ1-1
len: 13

CDR3aa: CASGPAGGGKDTQYF
CDR3nt: TGTGCCAGCGGCCCCGCCGGGGGGGGGAAAGATACGCAGTATTTT
abundance: .
v_gene: TRBV28
d_gene: TRBD2
j_gene: TRBJ2-3
len: 15

CDR3aa: CASEEGTGSEAFF
CDR3nt: TGCGCCAGCGAAGAAGGGACAGGGAGTGAAGCTTTCTTT
abundance: .
v_gene: TRBV5-1
d_gene: TRBD1
j_gene: TRBJ1-1
len: 13

CDR3aa: CASSSITSGELFF
CDR3nt: TGTGCCAGCAGCTCTATCACGAGCGGGGAGCTGTTTTTT
abundance: .
v_gene: TRBV11-2
d_gene: .
j_gene: TRBJ2-2
len: 13

CDR3aa: CSVAPGTVNTEAFF
CDR3nt: TGCAGCGTTGCCCCCGGGACAGTGAACACTGAAGCTTTCTTT
abundance: .
v_gene: TRBV29-1
d_gene: TRBD1
j_gene: TRBJ1-1
len: 14

CDR3aa: CASRDLNYNEQFF
CDR3nt: TGTGCCAGCCGGGACTTAAACTACAATGAGCAGTTCTTC
abundance: .
v_gene: TRBV7-3
d_gene: .
j_gene: TRBJ2-1
len: 13

CDR3aa: CASSPGGSVYGYTF
CDR3nt: TGTGCCAGCAGCCCAGGGGGTTCGGTATATGGCTACACCTTC
abundance: .
v_gene: TRBV7-2
d_gene: TRBD1
j_gene: TRBJ1-2
len: 14

CDR3aa: CASSVEKYGTDTQYF
CDR3nt: TGTGCCAGCAGCGTCGAGAAATACGGCACAGATACGCAGTATTTT
abundance: .
v_gene: TRBV28
d_gene: .
j_gene: TRBJ2-3
len: 15

CDR3aa: CASSPVVGTAPMNTEAFF
CDR3nt: TGTGCCAGCAGCCCCGTGGTGGGTACAGCCCCCATGAACACTGAAGCTTTCTTT
abundance: .
v_gene: TRBV28
d_gene: .
j_gene: TRBJ1-1
len: 18

CDR3aa: CASSDGGDTDTQYF
CDR3nt: TGTGCCAGCAGTGACGGGGGGGACACAGATACGCAGTATTTT
abundance: .
v_gene: TRBV6-4
d_gene: TRBD2
j_gene: TRBJ2-3
len: 14

CDR3aa: CASSLSVTTSYEQYF
CDR3nt: TGTGCCAGCAGTTTATCTGTGACTACCTCCTACGAGCAGTACTTC
abundance: .
v_gene: TRBV27
d_gene: .
j_gene: TRBJ2-7
len: 15

CDR3aa: CASSQDLVNTEAFF
CDR3nt: TGTGCCAGCAGCCAAGATTTAGTGAACACTGAAGCTTTCTTT
abundance: .
v_gene: TRBV4-2
d_gene: .
j_gene: TRBJ1-1
len: 14

CDR3aa: CASSEAADTQYF
CDR3nt: TGTGCCAGCAGTGAAGCCGCAGATACGCAGTATTTT
abundance: .
v_gene: TRBV2
d_gene: .
j_gene: TRBJ2-3
len: 12

CDR3aa: CASSLTGAGQPQHF
CDR3nt: TGCGCCAGCAGCTTAACAGGGGCAGGTCAGCCCCAGCATTTT
abundance: .
v_gene: TRBV5-1
d_gene: TRBD1
j_gene: TRBJ1-5
len: 14

CDR3aa: CASSIASGGYTGELFF
CDR3nt: TGTGCCAGTAGTATCGCTAGCGGGGGTTACACCGGGGAGCTGTTTTTT
abundance: .
v_gene: TRBV19
d_gene: TRBD2
j_gene: TRBJ2-2
len: 16

CDR3aa: CSCKAAGLEQYF
CDR3nt: TGCAGCTGCAAAGCCGCGGGGCTCGAGCAGTACTTC
abundance: .
v_gene: TRBV29-1
d_gene: .
j_gene: TRBJ2-7
len: 12

CDR3aa: CASSDQGAFTDTQYF
CDR3nt: TGTGCCAGCTCGGACCAGGGGGCTTTCACAGATACGCAGTATTTT
abundance: .
v_gene: TRBV18
d_gene: TRBD1
j_gene: TRBJ2-3
len: 15

CDR3aa: CASSLDRGTEAFF
CDR3nt: TGTGCCAGCAGCTTGGACCGGGGCACTGAAGCTTTCTTT
abundance: .
v_gene: TRBV5-8
d_gene: .
j_gene: TRBJ1-1
len: 13

CDR3aa: CASSQEHSDSTFYEQYF
CDR3nt: TGCGCCAGCAGCCAAGAGCACTCGGACAGTACCTTCTACGAGCAGTACTTC
abundance: .
v_gene: TRBV4-3
d_gene: .
j_gene: TRBJ2-7
len: 17

CDR3aa: CASSEEGPRYGYTF
CDR3nt: TGTGCCAGCAGTGAAGAGGGGCCTCGCTATGGCTACACCTTC
abundance: .
v_gene: TRBV6-1
d_gene: .
j_gene: TRBJ1-2
len: 14

CDR3aa: CASSPPSGAYGYTF
CDR3nt: TGTGCCAGCAGTCCCCCATCTGGGGCCTATGGCTACACCTTC
abundance: .
v_gene: TRBV27
d_gene: .
j_gene: TRBJ1-2
len: 14

CDR3aa: CASSYSTLGGTEAFF
CDR3nt: TGTGCCAGCAGTTACTCGACCCTGGGGGGCACTGAAGCTTTCTTT
abundance: .
v_gene: TRBV6-5
d_gene: .
j_gene: TRBJ1-1
len: 15

CDR3aa: CAISRTGNEQYF
CDR3nt: TGTGCCATCAGTAGGACAGGGAACGAGCAGTACTTC
abundance: .
v_gene: TRBV10-3
d_gene: TRBD1
j_gene: TRBJ2-7
len: 12

CDR3aa: CASSFQARSGNTIYF
CDR3nt: TGTGCCAGCAGCTTCCAAGCTCGCTCTGGAAACACCATATATTTT
abundance: .
v_gene: TRBV5-4
d_gene: .
j_gene: TRBJ1-3
len: 15

CDR3aa: CASSPTGSAGELFF
CDR3nt: TGTGCCAGTAGTCCGACAGGGAGCGCCGGGGAGCTGTTTTTT
abundance: .
v_gene: TRBV19
d_gene: TRBD1
j_gene: TRBJ2-2
len: 14

CDR3aa: CASSLSRTGIYGYTF
CDR3nt: TGTGCCAGCAGTTTATCCCGGACAGGGATCTATGGCTACACCTTC
abundance: .
v_gene: TRBV27
d_gene: TRBD1
j_gene: TRBJ1-2
len: 15

CDR3aa: CASSMGTGNSNQPQHF
CDR3nt: TGTGCCAGTAGTATGGGAACAGGGAATAGCAATCAGCCCCAGCATTTT
abundance: .
v_gene: TRBV19
d_gene: .
j_gene: TRBJ1-5
len: 16

CDR3aa: CASSQDLTRLLGTQYF
CDR3nt: TGCGCCAGCAGCCAAGATCTGACAAGGTTGCTTGGGACCCAGTACTTC
abundance: .
v_gene: TRBV4-1
d_gene: .
j_gene: TRBJ2-5
len: 16

CDR3aa: CASSGRGGRIQPQHF
CDR3nt: TGTGCCAGCAGTGGTCGGGGGGGAAGGATCCAGCCCCAGCATTTT
abundance: .
v_gene: TRBV28
d_gene: .
j_gene: TRBJ1-5
len: 15

CDR3aa: CASSFGQGTDTQYF
CDR3nt: .
abundance: .
v_gene: TRBV5-4
d_gene: .
j_gene: TRBJ2-3
len: 14

CDR3aa: CASSYTNTGELFF
CDR3nt: TGTGCCAGCTCATATACGAACACCGGGGAGCTGTTTTTT
abundance: .
v_gene: TRBV18
d_gene: .
j_gene: TRBJ2-2
len: 13

CDR3aa: CAIRTGGEETQYF
CDR3nt: TGTGCCATACGGACAGGGGGGGAAGAGACCCAGTACTTC
abundance: .
v_gene: TRBV28
d_gene: TRBD1
j_gene: TRBJ2-5
len: 13

CDR3aa: CASRPGLAGTGELFF
CDR3nt: TGTGCCAGCAGGCCGGGACTAGCGGGGACCGGGGAGCTGTTTTTT
abundance: .
v_gene: TRBV2
d_gene: TRBD2
j_gene: TRBJ2-2
len: 15

CDR3aa: CASRRPGLGAGELFF
CDR3nt: TGTGCCAGCAGACGCCCGGGACTAGGGGCCGGGGAGCTGTTTTTT
abundance: once
v_gene: TRBV27
d_gene: TRBD2
j_gene: TRBJ2-2
len: 15

CDR3aa: CASSLGVDRAQHF
CDR3nt: TGTGCCAGCAGCTTAGGTGTCGATCGGGCCCAGCATTTT
abundance: .
v_gene: TRBV7-9
d_gene: .
j_gene: TRBJ1-5
len: 13

CDR3aa: CASSPRDTHYEQYF
CDR3nt: TGTGCCAGCAGTCCACGGGACACGCACTACGAGCAGTACTTC
abundance: .
v_gene: TRBV27
d_gene: .
j_gene: TRBJ2-7
len: 14

CDR3aa: CASSLGLAGGESNTVTQYF
CDR3nt: TGCGCCAGCAGCTTGGGTCTAGCGGGAGGGGAATCCAACACAGTTACGCAGTATTTT
abundance: .
v_gene: TRBV5-1
d_gene: TRBD2
j_gene: TRBJ2-3
len: 19

CDR3aa: CASSFIDGGDGGYTF
CDR3nt: TGTGCCAGCAGCTTTATCGACGGCGGAGACGGTGGCTACACCTTC
abundance: .
v_gene: TRBV13
d_gene: .
j_gene: TRBJ1-2
len: 15